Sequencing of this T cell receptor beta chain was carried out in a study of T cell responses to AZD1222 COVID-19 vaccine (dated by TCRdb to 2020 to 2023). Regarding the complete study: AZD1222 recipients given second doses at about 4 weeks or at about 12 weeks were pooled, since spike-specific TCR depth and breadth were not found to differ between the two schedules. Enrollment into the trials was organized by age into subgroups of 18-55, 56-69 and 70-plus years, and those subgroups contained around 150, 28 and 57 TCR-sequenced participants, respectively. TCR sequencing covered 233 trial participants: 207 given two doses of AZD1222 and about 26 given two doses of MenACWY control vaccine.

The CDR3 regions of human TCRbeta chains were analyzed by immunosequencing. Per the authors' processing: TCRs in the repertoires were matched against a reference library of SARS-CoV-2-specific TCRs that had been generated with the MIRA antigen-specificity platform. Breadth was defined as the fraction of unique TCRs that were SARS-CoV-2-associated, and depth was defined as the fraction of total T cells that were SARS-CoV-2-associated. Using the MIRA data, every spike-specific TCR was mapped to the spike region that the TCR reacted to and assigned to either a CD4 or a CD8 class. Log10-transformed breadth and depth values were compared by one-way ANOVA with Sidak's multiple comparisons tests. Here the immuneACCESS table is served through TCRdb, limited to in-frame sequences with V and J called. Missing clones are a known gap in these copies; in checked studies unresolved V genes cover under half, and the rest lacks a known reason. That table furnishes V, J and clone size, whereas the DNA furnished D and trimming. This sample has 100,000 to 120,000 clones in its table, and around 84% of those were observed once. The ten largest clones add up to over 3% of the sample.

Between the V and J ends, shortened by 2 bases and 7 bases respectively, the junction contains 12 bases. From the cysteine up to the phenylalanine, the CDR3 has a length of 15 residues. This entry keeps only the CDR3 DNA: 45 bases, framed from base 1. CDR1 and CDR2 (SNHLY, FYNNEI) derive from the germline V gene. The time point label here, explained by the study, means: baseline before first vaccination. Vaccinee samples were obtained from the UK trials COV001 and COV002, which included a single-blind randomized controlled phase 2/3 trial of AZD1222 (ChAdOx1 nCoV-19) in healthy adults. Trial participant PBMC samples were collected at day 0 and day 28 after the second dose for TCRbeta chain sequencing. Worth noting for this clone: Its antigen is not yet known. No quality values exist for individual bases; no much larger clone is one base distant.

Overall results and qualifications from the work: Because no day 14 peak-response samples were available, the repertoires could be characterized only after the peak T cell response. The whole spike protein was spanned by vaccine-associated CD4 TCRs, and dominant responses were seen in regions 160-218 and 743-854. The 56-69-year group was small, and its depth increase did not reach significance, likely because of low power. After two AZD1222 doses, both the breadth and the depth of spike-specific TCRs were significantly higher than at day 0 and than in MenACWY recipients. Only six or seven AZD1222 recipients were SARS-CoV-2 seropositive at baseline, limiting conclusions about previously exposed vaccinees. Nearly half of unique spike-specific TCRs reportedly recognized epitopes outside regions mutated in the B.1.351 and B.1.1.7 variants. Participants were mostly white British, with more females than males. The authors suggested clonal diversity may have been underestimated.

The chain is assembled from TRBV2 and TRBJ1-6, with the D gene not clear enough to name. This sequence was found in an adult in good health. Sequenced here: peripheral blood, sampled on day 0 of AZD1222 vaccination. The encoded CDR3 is CASSEIPGGNSPLHF. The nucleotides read TGTGCCAGCAGTGAAATACCGGGAGGGAATTCACCCCTCCACTTT.